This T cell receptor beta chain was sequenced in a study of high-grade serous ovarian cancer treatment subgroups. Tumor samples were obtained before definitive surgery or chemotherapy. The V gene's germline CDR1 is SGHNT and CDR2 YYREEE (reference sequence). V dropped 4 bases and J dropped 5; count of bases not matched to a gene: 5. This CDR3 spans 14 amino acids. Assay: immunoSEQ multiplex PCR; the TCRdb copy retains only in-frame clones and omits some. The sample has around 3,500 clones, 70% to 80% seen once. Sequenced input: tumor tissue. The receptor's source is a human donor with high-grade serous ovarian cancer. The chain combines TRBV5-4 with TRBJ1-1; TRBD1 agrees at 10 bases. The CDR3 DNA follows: TGTGCCAGCAGCCCCGGGACAGGGGTTACTGAAGCTTTCTTT. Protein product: CASSPGTGVTEAFF.